A single sample is the source of the 2 T cell receptor beta chains below, sequenced in a study of control samples from healthy donors and cancer patients. This table comes from immunoSEQ multiplex PCR, and its TCRdb copy is limited to in-frame clones, with some not included. The top ten clones hold 2% to 2.5% of a sample with 100,000 to 150,000 clones, about nine tenths of them seen once. Material: blood. The receptors come from a woman aged 45-59 years in good health.

This chain joins TRBV27 and TRBJ1-2, with D hard to call. V was cut by 2 bases and J by 3 bases, with 7 bases left in between. The germline gives CDR1 MNHEY, CDR2 SMNVEV (reference sequence). The CDR3 has 13 residues. CDR3 region: CASSLGQDYGYTF. CDR3 in DNA: TGTGCCAGCAGTTTAGGGCAGGACTATGGCTACACCTTC.

The DNA for the CDR3 is TGCGCCAGCAGCGCCGACAGGGGCCGGGGGGAGACCCAGTACTTC. Encoded protein: CASSADRGRGETQYF. The rearrangement uses TRBV5-1 and TRBJ2-5, with 8 bases identical to TRBD1. V shed 4 bases, J shed 5 bases, and the junction held 10 bases outside the gene matches. The CDR3 contains 15 residues. CDR1 is SGHRS and CDR2 is YFSETQ in the germline V gene.